The sample holds a few counts of the clone carrying this T cell receptor beta chain. What it recognizes is unknown. This CDR3 comprises 15 residues. V shed 1 base and J 3 bases; nucleotides not matched to a gene: 2. Looked up from germline, CDR1 is SEHNR and CDR2 is FQNEAQ (reference sequence). This entry comes from a study of identical twins. General study results and limits: Cross-sectional statistics underpinned the conclusions; the same donors were not followed. Within cord blood, abundant beta clonotypes carried fewer insertions, but memory repertoires showed no such trend.

A universal primer site was created by template switching, with the cDNA bearing unique molecular identifiers. TCRdb re-called the 5' RACE reads through MiXCR, storing one row per CDR3 protein. The sample lists a few hundred thousand distinct CDR3 sequences, 7.5% to 10% seen once, with roughly 3% in the top ten. This sample was also put to use in a study of yellow fever vaccine responses in identical twins. Per that paper: Among the twins, the vaccine T cell response reportedly seemed partly convergent and partly personalized.

The chain links TRBV7-9 to TRBJ2-7; 11 bases line up with TRBD2. Sequenced input: PBMCs. The TCR was taken from a woman aged 18-29 years in good health. CDR3 loop: CASSLDLAGGYEQYF. DNA for the CDR3: TGTGCCAGCAGCTTAGACCTAGCGGGAGGCTACGAGCAGTACTTC.